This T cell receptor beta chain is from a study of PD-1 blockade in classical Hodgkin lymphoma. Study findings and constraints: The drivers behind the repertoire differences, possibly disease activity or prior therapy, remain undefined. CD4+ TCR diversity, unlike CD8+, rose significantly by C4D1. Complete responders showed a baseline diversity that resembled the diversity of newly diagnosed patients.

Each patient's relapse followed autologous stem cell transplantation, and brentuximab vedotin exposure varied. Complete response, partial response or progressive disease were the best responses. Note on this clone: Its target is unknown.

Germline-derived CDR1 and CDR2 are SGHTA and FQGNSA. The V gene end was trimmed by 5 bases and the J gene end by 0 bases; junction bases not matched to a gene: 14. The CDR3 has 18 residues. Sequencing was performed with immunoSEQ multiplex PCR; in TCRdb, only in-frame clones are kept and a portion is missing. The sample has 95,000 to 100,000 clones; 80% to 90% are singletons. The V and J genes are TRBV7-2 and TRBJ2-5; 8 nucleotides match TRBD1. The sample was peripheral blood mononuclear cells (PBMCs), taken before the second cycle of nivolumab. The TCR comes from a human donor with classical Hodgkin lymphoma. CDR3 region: CASSPGQGYSWDQETQYF. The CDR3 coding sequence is TGTGCCAGCAGCCCCGGACAGGGCTACAGTTGGGACCAAGAGACCCAGTACTTC.